Reported below is one T cell receptor (beta chain). The data originate from a study of blood T cell repertoires in COVID-19. As for the study in general: The origin of the acute and convalescent COVID-19 samples was the United States, Italy and Spain. Nucleic acid was either cDNA or gDNA, and it came from T cells, B-cell-depleted T cells, or PBMCs.

The V segment lost 4 bases and the J segment 1 base; nucleotides outside the gene matches: 4. CDR3 length: 15 residues. Germline V gene lookup returns CDR1 SGDLS and CDR2 YYNGEE. Original methodology: Counts of nucleated cells, estimated from reference gene primer amplification, were obtained. Only in-frame clones appear in the TCRdb table, and some are missing; sequencing was by immunoSEQ multiplex PCR. V and J calls and clone size follow that table, whereas D and trimming were derived from the DNA. Of about 11,000 clones in the sample, roughly four fifths are singletons; the top ten hold approximately 30%.

The chain links TRBV9 to TRBJ2-3; 9 positions match TRBD2. The source is a man aged 45-60 years with active COVID-19. Material: peripheral blood. CDR3 DNA: TGTGCCAGCAGCCCTAGCGGGGATGGCACAGATACGCAGTATTTT. Amino acid sequence: CASSPSGDGTDTQYF.